In this sample, the clone carrying this TCR beta chain turned up a few times. This record belongs to a study of blood T cell repertoires in COVID-19. Whole-study context: COVID-19 samples from acute and convalescent phases originated in the United States, Italy and Spain. The cDNA or gDNA used as material had been derived from T cells, B-cell-depleted T cells, or PBMCs.

This CDR3 is 13 amino acids long. Trimming pared 2 bases from V and 2 bases from J, leaving 6 bases between. The germline V gene has CDR1 MNHEY and CDR2 SVGEGT. Per the authors' pipeline: Scientists estimated how many nucleated cells there were by amplifying reference gene primers. Some clones are missing from TCRdb's copy, which holds only in-frame ones; the method was immunoSEQ multiplex PCR. That table supplies the V and J calls and clone size; D and trimming were determined from the DNA. Of approximately 250,000 clones listed, 86% are singletons. Enrolment of Seattle patients took place during active infection, and they were followed longitudinally.

The receptor's source is a woman aged 70 to 79 with COVID-19, enrolled during active disease. V is TRBV6-2 or TRBV6-3 and J is TRBJ1-2, with D unclear. The sample taken for sequencing was peripheral blood. This CDR3 is CASSYERNYGYTF. The CDR3 region has the DNA TGTGCCAGCAGTTACGAGAGAAACTATGGCTACACCTTC.